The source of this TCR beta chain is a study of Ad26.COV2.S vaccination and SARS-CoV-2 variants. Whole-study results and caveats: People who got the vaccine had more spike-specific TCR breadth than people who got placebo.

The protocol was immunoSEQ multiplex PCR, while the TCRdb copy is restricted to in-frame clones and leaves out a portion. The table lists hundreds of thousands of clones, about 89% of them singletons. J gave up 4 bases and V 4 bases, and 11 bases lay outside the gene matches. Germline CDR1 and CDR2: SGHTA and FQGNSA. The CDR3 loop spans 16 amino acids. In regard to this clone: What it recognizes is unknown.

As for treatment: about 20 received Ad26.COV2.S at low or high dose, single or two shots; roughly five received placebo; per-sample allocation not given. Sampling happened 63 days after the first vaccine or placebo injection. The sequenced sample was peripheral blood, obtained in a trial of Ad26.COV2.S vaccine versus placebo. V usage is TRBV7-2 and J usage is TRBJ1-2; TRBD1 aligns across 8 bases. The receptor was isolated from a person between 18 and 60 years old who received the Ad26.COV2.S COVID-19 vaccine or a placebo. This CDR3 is CASSSLGDRSAYGYTF. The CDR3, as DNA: TGTGCCAGCAGCTCGCTCGGGGACAGGAGCGCCTATGGCTACACCTTC. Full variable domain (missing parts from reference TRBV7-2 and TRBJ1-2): GAGVSQSPSNKVTEKGKDVELRCDPISGHTALYWYRQSLGQGLEFLIYFQGNSAPDKSGLPSDRFSAERTGGSVSTLTIQRTQQEDSAVYLCASSSLGDRSAYGYTFGSGTRLTVV.